This TCR beta chain originates from a study of T-cell memory formation after mild COVID-19. About the research overall: Most TCR clusters belonged to a single donor.

The CDR3 extends over 18 residues, inclusive of both ends. Note on this clonotype: It is unclear where the CDR3 begins or ends on the DNA, so no DNA is shown, and the CDR3 is as TCRdb lists it.

TCRdb reprocessed the 5' RACE reads via MiXCR and lists one record per CDR3 protein. Of a few hundred thousand distinct CDR3 sequences in the sample, 19% were seen once. This sequence joins TRBV7-5 and TRBJ2-7; the table's D call of TRBD1 was not tested on the DNA. TRBV7-5 corresponds to a pseudogene. This receptor was identified in a man younger than 35 who had mild COVID-19 (a few samples of this study predate the infection). Cell type and time point are not known. Sequenced input: PBMCs or a T cell subset sorted from them (not recorded which). The CDR3 here is CISVPEAGRVRGPYEQYF.